Listed below are T cell receptor beta chains from one sample, sequenced in a study of beta chain features in type 1 diabetes. This table comes from immunoSEQ multiplex PCR, and its TCRdb copy is limited to in-frame clones, with some not included. The table lists hundreds of thousands of clones, 11% to 15% of them singletons. Sequencing was performed on naive CD4+ T cells from blood. The receptors here all came from a man between 18 and 29 years old with type 1 diabetes. Each CDR3 is given with its conserved first and last residue. Fields, in order: clone size, V gene, J gene, D gene, CDR3 DNA, CDR3 protein. D genes are given only for firm matches. The size field is filled for only some rows; it gives once, few, many or a size class.

>.|TRBV6-5|TRBJ1-1|.
TGTGCCAGCAGGACACCCGGGACGCGGGAAGCTTTCTTT
CASRTPGTREAFF
>.|TRBV9|TRBJ2-2|.
TGTGCCAGCAGCCCAGCGGGTCAGAACACCGGGGAGCTGTTTTTT
CASSPAGQNTGELFF
>.|TRBV7-8|TRBJ1-6|.
TGTGCCAGCAGCGACAATGCCGGGGCTACCTTTTCACCCCTCCACTTT
CASSDNAGATFSPLHF
>few|TRBV30|TRBJ2-7|.
TGTGCCTGGAGTGTTGGGGAGGGGGTCTACGAGCAGTACTTC
CAWSVGEGVYEQYF
>.|TRBV2|TRBJ1-5|.
TGTGCCAGCAGAGCCTTTAGTTCTCTGGGGACCCAGCATTTT
CASRAFSSLGTQHF
>.|TRBV4-2|TRBJ2-7|.
TGTGCCAGCAGCCCCTCGGGGACACGAGCCTACGAGCAGTACTTC
CASSPSGTRAYEQYF
>.|TRBV28|TRBJ1-4|TRBD1
TGTGCCAGCAGCCTGGGACAGTATGAAAAACTGTTTTTT
CASSLGQYEKLFF
>.|TRBV18|TRBJ2-1|.
TGTGCCAGCTCCCCGCCCTACAATGAGCAGTTCTTC
CASSPPYNEQFF
>.|TRBV5-1|TRBJ1-4|.
TGCGCCAGCAGCTTCGGATCAGGGGCAACTAATGAAAAACTGTTTTTT
CASSFGSGATNEKLFF
>few|TRBV10-3|TRBJ2-7|.
TGTGCCATCAAGAGCGACATCCCCATTGGGTGGGAGCAGTACTTC
CAIKSDIPIGWEQYF
>few|TRBV4-2|TRBJ2-7|TRBD2
TGTGCCAGCAGCCAAGATATTCGGCTAGCGGGAGGGGCTGTCTACGAGCAGTACTTC
CASSQDIRLAGGAVYEQYF
>few|TRBV7-2|TRBJ2-2|.
TGTGCCAGCAGCTTAACGTACGGGGAGCTGTTTTTT
CASSLTYGELFF
>.|TRBV9|TRBJ1-2|.
TGTGCCAGCAGCGTAGTGGGCAGTAACTATGGCTACACCTTC
CASSVVGSNYGYTF
>few|TRBV2|TRBJ1-2|.
TGTGCCAGCAGTAGTTATTCGCTCCATGGCTACACCTTC
CASSSYSLHGYTF
>few|TRBV25-1|TRBJ2-1|.
TGTGCCAGCAGCCACGACCCCTCCTACAATGAGCAGTTCTTC
CASSHDPSYNEQFF
>few|TRBV30|TRBJ2-7|.
TGTGCCTGGAGAGAGGGACTGCTTTACGAGCAGTACTTC
CAWREGLLYEQYF
>few|TRBV5-4|TRBJ2-1|.
TGTGCCAGCAGCTTGGGACTAGACCGCTACAATGAGCAGTTCTTC
CASSLGLDRYNEQFF
>few|TRBV11-2|TRBJ2-7|.
TGTGCCAGCAGCTCCAGACTCGGGAGTCGGTCCTACGAGCAGTACTTC
CASSSRLGSRSYEQYF
>.|TRBV7-6|TRBJ1-2|.
TGTGCCAGCAGTCTACCAGGGGCGGAAGGCTACACCTTC
CASSLPGAEGYTF
>.|TRBV29-1|TRBJ2-7|TRBD1
TGCAGCGTTGAGACAGGGGCCGGGCTGAGCTCCTACGAGCAGTACTTC
CSVETGAGLSSYEQYF
>.|TRBV7-9|TRBJ2-2|.
TGTGCCAGCAGCTTGAGGGGAGGCGTCGCCGGGGAGCTGTTTTTT
CASSLRGGVAGELFF
>.|TRBV25-1|TRBJ2-3|.
TGTGCCAGCGCATCAAGCACAGATACGCAGTATTTT
CASASSTDTQYF